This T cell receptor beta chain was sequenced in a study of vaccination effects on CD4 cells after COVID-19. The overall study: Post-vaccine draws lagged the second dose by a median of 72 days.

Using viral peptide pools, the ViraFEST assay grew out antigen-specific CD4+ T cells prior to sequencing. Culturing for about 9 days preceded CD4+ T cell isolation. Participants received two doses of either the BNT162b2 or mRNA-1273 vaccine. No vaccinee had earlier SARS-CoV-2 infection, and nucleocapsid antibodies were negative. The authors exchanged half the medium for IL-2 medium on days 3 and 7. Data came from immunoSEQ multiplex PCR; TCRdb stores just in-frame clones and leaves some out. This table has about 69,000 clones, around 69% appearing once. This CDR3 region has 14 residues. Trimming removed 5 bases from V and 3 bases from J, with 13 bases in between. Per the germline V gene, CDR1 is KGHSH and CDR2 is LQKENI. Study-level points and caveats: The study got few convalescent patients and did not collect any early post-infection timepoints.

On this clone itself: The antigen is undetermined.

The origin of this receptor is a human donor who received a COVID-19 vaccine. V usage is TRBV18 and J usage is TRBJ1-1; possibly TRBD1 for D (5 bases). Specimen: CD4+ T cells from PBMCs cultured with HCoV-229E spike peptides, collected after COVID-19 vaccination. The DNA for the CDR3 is TGTGCCAGCTCAGCCGAACCAGGGTACACTGAAGCTTTCTTT. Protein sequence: CASSAEPGYTEAFF.